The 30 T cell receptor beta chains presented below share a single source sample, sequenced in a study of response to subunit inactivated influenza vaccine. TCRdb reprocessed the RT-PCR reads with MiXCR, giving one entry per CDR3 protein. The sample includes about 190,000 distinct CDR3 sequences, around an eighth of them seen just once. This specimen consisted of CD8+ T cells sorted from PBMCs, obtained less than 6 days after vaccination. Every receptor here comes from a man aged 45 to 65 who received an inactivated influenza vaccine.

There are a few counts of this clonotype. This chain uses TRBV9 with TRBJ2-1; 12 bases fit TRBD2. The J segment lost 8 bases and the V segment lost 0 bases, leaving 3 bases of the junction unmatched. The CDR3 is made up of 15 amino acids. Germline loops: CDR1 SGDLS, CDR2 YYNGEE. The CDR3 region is CASSVASGGAYEQFF. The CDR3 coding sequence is TGTGCCAGCAGCGTAGCTAGCGGGGGGGCGTATGAGCAGTTCTTC.

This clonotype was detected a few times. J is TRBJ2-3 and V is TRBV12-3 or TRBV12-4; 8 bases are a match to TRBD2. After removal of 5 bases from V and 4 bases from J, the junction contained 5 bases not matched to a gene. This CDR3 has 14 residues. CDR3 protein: CASSMDGRADTQYF. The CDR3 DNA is TGTGCCAGCAGTATGGACGGGAGGGCAGATACGCAGTATTTT.

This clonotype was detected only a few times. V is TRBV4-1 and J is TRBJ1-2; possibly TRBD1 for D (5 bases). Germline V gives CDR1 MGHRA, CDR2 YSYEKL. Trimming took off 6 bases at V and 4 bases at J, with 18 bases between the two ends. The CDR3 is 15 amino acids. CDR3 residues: CASRPFGGGPYGYTF. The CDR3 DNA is TGCGCCAGCAGGCCCTTTGGGGGGGGTCCCTATGGCTACACCTTC.

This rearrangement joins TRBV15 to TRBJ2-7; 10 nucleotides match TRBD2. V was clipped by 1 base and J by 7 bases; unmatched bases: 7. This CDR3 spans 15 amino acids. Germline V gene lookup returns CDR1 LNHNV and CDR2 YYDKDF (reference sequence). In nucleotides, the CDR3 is TGTGCCACCAGCAGAGGGACTAGCGGTTATTTTGAGCAGTACTTC. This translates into CATSRGTSGYFEQYF.

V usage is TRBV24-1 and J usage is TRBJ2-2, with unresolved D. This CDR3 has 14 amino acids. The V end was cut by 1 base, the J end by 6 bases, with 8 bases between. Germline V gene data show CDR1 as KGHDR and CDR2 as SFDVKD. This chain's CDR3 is CATSDLSRSGELFF. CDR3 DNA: TGTGCCACCAGTGATTTAAGTAGGTCCGGGGAGCTGTTTTTT.

CDR3 in amino acids: CASGWTESRGEQYF. CDR3 nucleotide sequence: TGTGCCAGCGGATGGACAGAGAGCCGGGGCGAGCAGTACTTC. V usage is TRBV6-1 and J usage is TRBJ2-7; possible D gene TRBD1, 6 bases. Germline CDR1 is MNHNS and CDR2 is SASEGT. V was shortened by 8 bases and J by 6 bases, with 20 bases between the two germline ends. The CDR3 runs to 14 residues.

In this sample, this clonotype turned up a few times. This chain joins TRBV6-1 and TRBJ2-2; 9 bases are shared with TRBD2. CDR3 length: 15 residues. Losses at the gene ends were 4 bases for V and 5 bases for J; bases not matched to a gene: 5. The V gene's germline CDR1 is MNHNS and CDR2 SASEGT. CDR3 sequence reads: CASSAGTSGTGELFF. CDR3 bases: TGTGCCAGCAGTGCCGGAACTAGCGGGACCGGGGAGCTGTTTTTT.

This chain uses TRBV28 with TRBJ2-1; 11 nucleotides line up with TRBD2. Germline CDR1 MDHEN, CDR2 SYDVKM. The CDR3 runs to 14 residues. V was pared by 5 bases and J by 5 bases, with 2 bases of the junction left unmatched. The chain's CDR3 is CASSTSGSDNEQFF. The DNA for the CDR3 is TGTGCCAGCAGTACTAGCGGGAGCGACAATGAGCAGTTCTTC.

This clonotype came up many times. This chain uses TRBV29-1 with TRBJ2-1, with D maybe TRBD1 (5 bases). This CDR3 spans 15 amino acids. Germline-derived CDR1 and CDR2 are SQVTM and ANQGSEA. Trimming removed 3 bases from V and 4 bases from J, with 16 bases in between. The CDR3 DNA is TGCAGCGTTGATTTACACAGGACGGTGTACAATGAGCAGTTCTTC. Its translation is CSVDLHRTVYNEQFF.

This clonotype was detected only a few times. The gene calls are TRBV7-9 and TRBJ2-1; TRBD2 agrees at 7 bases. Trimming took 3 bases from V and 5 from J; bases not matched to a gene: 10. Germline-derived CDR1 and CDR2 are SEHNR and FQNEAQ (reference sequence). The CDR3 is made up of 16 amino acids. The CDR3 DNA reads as TGTGCCAGCAGCTTCCTCTGGGGCGGGAGAAACAATGAGCAGTTCTTC. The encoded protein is CASSFLWGGRNNEQFF. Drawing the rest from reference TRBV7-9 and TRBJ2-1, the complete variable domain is DTGVSQNPRHKITKRGQNVTFRCDPISEHNRLYWYRQTLGQGPEFLTYFQNEAQLEKSRLLSDRFSAERPKGSFSTLEIQRTEQGDSAMYLCASSFLWGGRNNEQFFGPGTRLTVL.

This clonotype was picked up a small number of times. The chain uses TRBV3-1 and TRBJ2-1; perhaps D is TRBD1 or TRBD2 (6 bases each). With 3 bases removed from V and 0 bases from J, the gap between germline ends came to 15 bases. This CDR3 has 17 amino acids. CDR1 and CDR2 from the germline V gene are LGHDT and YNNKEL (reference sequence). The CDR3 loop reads CASSQPGDLSSYNEQFF. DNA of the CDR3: TGTGCCAGCAGCCAGCCAGGGGACTTAAGCTCCTACAATGAGCAGTTCTTC.

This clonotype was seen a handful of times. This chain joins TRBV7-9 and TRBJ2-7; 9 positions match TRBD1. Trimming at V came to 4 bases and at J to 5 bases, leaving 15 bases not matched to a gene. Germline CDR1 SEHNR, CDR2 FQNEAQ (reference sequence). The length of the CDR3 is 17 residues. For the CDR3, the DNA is TGTGCCAGCAGCTCAAGCCGGCTGGACAGGGGTATCGACGAGCAGTACTTC. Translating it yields CASSSSRLDRGIDEQYF. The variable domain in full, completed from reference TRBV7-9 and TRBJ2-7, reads DTGVSQNPRHKITKRGQNVTFRCDPISEHNRLYWYRQTLGQGPEFLTYFQNEAQLEKSRLLSDRFSAERPKGSFSTLEIQRTEQGDSAMYLCASSSSRLDRGIDEQYFGPGTRLTVT.

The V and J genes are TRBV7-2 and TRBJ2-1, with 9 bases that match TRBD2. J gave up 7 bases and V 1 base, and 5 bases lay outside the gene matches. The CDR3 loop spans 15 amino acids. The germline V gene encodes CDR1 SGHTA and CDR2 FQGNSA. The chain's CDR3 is CASSLGSGGLNEQFF. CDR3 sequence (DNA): TGTGCCAGCAGCTTAGGTAGCGGGGGATTAAATGAGCAGTTCTTC.

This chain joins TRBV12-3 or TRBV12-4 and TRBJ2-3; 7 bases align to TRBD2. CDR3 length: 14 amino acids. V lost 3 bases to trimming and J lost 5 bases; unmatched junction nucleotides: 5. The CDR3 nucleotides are TGTGCCAGCAGTTTCGACGGCGGGGGAGATACGCAGTATTTT. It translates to CASSFDGGGDTQYF.

The CDR3 nucleotides read TGTGCCAGCAGCTTGGGGCGGGAGGCGAGGAATGAGCAGTTCTTC. Its protein product is CASSLGREARNEQFF. J is TRBJ2-1 and V is TRBV7-3, with 8 bases lining up with TRBD2. The J segment lost 7 bases and the V segment lost 3 bases, leaving 8 bases of the junction unmatched. The length of the CDR3 is 15 residues. Germline V gives CDR1 SGHTA, CDR2 FQGTGA.

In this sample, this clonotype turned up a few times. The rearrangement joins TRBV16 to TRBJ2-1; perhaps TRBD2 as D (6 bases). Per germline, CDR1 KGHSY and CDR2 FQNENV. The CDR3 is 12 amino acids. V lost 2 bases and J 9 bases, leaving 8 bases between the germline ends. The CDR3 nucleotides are TGTGCCAGCAGCCAACTGGGAGGTGAGCAGTTCTTC. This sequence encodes CASSQLGGEQFF.

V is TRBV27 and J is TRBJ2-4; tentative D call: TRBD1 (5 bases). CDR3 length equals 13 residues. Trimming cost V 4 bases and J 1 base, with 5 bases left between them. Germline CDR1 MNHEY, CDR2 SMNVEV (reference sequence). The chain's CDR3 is CASSWGAKNIQYF. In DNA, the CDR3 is TGTGCCAGCAGTTGGGGCGCCAAAAACATTCAGTACTTC.

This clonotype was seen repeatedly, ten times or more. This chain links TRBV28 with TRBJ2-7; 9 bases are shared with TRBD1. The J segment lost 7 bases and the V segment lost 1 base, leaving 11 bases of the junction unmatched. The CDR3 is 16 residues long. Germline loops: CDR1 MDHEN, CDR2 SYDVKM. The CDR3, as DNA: TGTGCCAGCAGTTTATACCTTAGGGGACAGGGCTTTGAGCAGTACTTC. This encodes CASSLYLRGQGFEQYF.

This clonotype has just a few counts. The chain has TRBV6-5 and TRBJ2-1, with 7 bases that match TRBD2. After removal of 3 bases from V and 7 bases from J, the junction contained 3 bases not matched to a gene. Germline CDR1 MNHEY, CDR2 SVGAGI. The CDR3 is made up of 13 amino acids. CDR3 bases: TGTGCCAGCAGTTATCTAGCGGATAATGAGCAGTTCTTC. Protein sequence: CASSYLADNEQFF.

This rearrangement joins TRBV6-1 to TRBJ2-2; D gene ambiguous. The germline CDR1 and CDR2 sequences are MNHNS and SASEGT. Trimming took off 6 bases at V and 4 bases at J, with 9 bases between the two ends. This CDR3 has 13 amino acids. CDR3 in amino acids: CASRPDFTGELFF. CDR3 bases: TGTGCCAGCAGACCGGATTTCACCGGGGAGCTGTTTTTT.

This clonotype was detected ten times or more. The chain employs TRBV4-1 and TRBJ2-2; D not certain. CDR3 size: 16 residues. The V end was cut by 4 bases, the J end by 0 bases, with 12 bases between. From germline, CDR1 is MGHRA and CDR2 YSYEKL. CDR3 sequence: CASSLLTFANTGELFF. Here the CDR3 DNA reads TGCGCCAGCAGCCTCCTGACATTCGCGAACACCGGGGAGCTGTTTTTT.

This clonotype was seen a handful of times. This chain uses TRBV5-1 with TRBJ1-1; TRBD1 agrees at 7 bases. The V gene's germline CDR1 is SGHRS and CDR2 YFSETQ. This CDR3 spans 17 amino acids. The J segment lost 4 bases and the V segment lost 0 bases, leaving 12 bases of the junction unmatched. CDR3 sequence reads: CASSLVVIQGTFTEAFF. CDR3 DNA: TGCGCCAGCAGCTTGGTGGTTATACAGGGGACCTTCACTGAAGCTTTCTTT.

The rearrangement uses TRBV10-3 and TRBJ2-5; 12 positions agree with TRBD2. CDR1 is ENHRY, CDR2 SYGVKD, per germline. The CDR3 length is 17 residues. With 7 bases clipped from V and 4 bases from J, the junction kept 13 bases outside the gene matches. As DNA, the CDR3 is TGTGCCATCATAGATCCTAGCGGGAGGGATATGTTAGAGACCCAGTACTTC. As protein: CAIIDPSGRDMLETQYF.

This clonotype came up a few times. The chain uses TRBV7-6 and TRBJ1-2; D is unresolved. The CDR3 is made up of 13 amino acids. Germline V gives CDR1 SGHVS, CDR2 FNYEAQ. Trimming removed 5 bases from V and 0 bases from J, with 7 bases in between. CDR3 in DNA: TGTGCCAGCAGCCCCTCTACTAACTATGGCTACACCTTC. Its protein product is CASSPSTNYGYTF. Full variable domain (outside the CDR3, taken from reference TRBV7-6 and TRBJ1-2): GAGVSQSPRYKVTKRGQDVALRCDPISGHVSLYWYRQALGQGPEFLTYFNYEAQQDKSGLPNDRFSAERPEGSISTLTIQRTEQRDSAMYRCASSPSTNYGYTFGSGTRLTVV.

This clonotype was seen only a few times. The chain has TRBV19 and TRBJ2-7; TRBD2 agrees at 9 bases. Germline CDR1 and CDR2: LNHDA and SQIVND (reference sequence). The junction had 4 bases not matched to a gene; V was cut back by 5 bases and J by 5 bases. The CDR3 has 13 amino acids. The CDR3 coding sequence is TGTGCCAGTAGTGCGGGAGGGCCGGACGAGCAGTACTTC. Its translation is CASSAGGPDEQYF.

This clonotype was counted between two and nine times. The CDR3 DNA follows: TGTGCCAGCAGCGTAGGGGTGGGGAGCAATGAGCAGTTCTTC. Protein sequence: CASSVGVGSNEQFF. V usage is TRBV9 and J usage is TRBJ2-1; tentatively, D is TRBD2 (5 bases). The CDR3 length is 14 residues. V gave up 0 bases and J gave up 6 bases, with 10 bases separating them. Germline CDR1 SGDLS, CDR2 YYNGEE.

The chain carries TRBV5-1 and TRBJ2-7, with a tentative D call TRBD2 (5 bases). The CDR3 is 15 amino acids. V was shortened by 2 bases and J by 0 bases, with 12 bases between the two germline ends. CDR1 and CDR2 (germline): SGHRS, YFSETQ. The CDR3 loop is CASSFTDGGSYEQYF. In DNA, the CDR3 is TGCGCCAGCAGCTTTACAGACGGAGGCTCCTACGAGCAGTACTTC.

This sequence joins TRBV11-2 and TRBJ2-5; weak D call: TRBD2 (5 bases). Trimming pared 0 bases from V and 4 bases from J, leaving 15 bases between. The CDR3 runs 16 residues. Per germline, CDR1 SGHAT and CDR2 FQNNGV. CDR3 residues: CASSLDAFGAAETQYF. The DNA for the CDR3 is TGTGCCAGCAGCTTAGATGCGTTCGGAGCGGCAGAGACCCAGTACTTC.

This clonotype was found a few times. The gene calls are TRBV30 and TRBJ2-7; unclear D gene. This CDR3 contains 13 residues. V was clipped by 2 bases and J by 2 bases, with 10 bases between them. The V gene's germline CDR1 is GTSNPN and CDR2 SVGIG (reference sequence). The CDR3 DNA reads TGTGCCTGGAGTCTTGTCGCTGCCTACGAGCAGTACTTC. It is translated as CAWSLVAAYEQYF.

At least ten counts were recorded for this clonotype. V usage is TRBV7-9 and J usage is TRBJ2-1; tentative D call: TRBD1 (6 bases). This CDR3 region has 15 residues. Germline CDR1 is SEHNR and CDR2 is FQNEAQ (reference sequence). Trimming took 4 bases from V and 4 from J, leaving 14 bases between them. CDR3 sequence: CASSSRDIRYNEQFF. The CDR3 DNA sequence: TGTGCCAGCAGCTCCCGGGACATACGTTACAATGAGCAGTTCTTC.